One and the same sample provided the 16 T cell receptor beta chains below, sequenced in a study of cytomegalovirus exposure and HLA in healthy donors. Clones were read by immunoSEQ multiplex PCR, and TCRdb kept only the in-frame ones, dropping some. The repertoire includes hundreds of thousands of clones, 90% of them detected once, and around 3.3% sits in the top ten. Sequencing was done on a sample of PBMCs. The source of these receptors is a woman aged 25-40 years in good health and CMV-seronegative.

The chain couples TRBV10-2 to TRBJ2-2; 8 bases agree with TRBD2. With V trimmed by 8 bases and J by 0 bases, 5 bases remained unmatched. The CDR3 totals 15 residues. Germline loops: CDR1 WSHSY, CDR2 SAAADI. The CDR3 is CASRSSGTNTGELFF. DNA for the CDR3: TGCGCCAGCCGGAGTAGCGGGACGAACACCGGGGAGCTGTTTTTT.

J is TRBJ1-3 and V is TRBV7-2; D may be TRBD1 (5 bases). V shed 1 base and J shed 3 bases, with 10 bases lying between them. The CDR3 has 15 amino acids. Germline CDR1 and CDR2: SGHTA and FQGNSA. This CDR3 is CASSLGGKHGNTIYF. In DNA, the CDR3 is TGTGCCAGCAGCTTAGGGGGGAAACATGGAAACACCATATATTTT.

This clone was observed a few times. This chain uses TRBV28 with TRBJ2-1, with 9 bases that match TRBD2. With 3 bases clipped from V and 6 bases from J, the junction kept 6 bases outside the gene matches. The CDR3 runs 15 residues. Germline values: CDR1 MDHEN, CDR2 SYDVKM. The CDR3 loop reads CASSLVLAGTNEQFF. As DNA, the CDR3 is TGTGCCAGCAGTTTGGTCCTAGCGGGGACCAATGAGCAGTTCTTC.

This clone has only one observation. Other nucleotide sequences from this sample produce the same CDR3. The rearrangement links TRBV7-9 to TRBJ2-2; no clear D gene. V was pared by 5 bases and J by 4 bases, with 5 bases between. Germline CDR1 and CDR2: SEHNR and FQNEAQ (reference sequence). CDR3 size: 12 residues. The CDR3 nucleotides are TGTGCCAGCAGCCCGGGCACCGGGGAGCTGTTTTTT. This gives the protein CASSPGTGELFF.

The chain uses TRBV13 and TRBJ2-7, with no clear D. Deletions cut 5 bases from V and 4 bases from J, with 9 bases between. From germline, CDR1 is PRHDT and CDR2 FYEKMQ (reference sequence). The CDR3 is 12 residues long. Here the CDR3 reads CASSPFGYEQYF. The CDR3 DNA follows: TGTGCCAGCAGCCCCTTTGGTTACGAGCAGTACTTC.

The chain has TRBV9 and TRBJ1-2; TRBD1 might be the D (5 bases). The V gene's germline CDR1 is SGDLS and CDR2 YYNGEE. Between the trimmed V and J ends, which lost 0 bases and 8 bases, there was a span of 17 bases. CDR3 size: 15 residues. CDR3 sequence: CASSVDFRGPGGYTF. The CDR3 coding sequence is TGTGCCAGCAGCGTAGACTTTCGGGGACCCGGGGGCTACACCTTC.

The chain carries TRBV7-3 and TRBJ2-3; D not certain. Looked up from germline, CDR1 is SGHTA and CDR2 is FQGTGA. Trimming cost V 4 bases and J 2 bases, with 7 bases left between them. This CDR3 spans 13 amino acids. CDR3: CASSYLLTDTQYF. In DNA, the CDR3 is TGTGCCAGCAGCTACCTACTCACAGATACGCAGTATTTT. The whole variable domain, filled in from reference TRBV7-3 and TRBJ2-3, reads GAGVSQTPSNKVTEKGKYVELRCDPISGHTALYWYRQSLGQGPEFLIYFQGTGAADDSGLPNDRFFAVRPEGSVSTLKIQRTERGDSAVYLCASSYLLTDTQYFGPGTRLTVL.

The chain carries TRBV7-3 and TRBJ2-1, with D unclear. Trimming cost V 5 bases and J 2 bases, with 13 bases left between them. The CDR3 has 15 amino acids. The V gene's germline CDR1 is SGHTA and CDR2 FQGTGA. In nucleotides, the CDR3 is TGTGCCAGCAGCGGTAGCTTCGGCCCCTACAATGAGCAGTTCTTC. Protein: CASSGSFGPYNEQFF.

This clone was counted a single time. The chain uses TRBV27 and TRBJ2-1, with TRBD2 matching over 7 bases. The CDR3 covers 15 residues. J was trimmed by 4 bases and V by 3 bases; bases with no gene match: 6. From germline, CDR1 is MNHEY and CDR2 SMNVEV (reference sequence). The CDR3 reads CASSFMGEGYNEQFF. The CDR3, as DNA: TGTGCCAGCAGTTTTATGGGGGAGGGTTACAATGAGCAGTTCTTC.

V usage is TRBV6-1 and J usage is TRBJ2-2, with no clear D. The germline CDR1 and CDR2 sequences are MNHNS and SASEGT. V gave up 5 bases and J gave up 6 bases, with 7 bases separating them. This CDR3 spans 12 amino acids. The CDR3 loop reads CASSPNPGELFF. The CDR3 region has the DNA TGTGCCAGCAGTCCAAACCCCGGGGAGCTGTTTTTT.

Here the CDR3 reads CASSQSITGPYNEQFF. CDR3 coding DNA: TGTGCCAGCAGCCAAAGCATAACGGGCCCTTACAATGAGCAGTTCTTC. The chain couples TRBV4-2 to TRBJ2-1; D not resolved. Germline V gene sequence: CDR1 LGHNA, CDR2 YNFKEQ. Trimming pared 2 bases from V and 4 bases from J, leaving 15 bases between. The CDR3 is made up of 16 amino acids.

Here the CDR3 reads CASRPSNYRGTEAFF. For the CDR3, the DNA is TGTGCCAGCAGACCCTCAAATTACAGGGGCACTGAAGCTTTCTTT. This sequence joins TRBV28 and TRBJ1-1; the match to TRBD1 covers 7 bases. V trimming: 6 bases; J trimming: 4 bases; junction bases outside the gene matches: 11. CDR1 and CDR2 from the germline V gene are MDHEN and SYDVKM. The CDR3 totals 15 residues.

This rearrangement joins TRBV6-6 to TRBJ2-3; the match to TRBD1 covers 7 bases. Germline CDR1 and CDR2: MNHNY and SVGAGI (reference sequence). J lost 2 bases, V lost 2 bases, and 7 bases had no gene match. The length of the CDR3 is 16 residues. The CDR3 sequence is CASSYGTGANTDTQYF. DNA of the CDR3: TGTGCCAGCAGTTACGGCACAGGGGCGAACACAGATACGCAGTATTTT.

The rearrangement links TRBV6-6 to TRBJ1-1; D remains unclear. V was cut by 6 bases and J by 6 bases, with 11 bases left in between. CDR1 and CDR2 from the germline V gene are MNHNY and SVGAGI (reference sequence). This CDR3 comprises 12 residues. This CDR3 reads CASSPAVAEAFF. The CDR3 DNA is TGTGCCAGCAGCCCCGCCGTGGCTGAAGCTTTCTTT.

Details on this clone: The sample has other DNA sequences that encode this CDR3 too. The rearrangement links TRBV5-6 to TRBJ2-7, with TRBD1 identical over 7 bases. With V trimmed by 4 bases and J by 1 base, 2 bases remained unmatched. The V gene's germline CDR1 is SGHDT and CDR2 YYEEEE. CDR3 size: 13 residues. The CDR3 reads CASSLGQSYEQYF. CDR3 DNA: TGTGCCAGCAGCCTGGGACAGTCCTACGAGCAGTACTTC.

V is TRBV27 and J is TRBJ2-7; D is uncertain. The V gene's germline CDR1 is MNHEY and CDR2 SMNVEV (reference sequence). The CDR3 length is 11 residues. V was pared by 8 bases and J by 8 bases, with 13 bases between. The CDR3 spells CASSGGRQQYF. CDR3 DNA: TGTGCCAGCTCCGGTGGGCGACAGCAGTACTTC.